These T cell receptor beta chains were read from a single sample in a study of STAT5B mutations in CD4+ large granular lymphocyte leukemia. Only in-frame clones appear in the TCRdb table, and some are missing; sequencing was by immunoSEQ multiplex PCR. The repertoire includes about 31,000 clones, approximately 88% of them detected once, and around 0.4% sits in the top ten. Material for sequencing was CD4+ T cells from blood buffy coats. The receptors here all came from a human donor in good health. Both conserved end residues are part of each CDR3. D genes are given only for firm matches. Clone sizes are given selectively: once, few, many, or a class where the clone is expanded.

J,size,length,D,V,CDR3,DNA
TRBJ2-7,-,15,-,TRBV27,CASSLFVGGTYEQYF,TGTGCCAGCAGTTTATTTGTTGGGGGAACCTACGAGCAGTACTTC
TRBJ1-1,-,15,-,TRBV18,CASSPPTLLKPPAFF,TGTGCCAGCTCACCACCGACGTTACTAAAACCCCCGGCTTTCTTT
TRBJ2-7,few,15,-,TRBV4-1,CASSQTGNSAYEQYF,TGCGCCAGCAGCCAAACAGGGAATTCTGCCTACGAGCAGTACTTC
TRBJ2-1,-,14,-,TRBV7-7,CASSPSTAYNEQFF,TGTGCTAGCAGCCCATCGACTGCCTACAATGAGCAGTTCTTC
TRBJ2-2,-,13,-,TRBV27,CASAYGGIGELFF,TGTGCCAGCGCCTATGGGGGGATCGGGGAGCTGTTTTTT
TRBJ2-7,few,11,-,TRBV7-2,CASSASYEQYF,TGTGCCAGCAGCGCGAGCTACGAGCAGTACTTC
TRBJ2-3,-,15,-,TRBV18,CASSPPGLVGDTQYF,TGTGCCAGCTCACCACCTGGGTTAGTTGGGGATACGCAGTATTTT
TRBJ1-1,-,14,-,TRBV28,CASSLRQRTVEAFF,TGTGCCAGCAGTTTACGCCAAAGGACTGTTGAAGCTTTCTTT
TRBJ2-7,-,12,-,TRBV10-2,CASRAGTYEQYF,TGCGCCAGCAGGGCAGGGACGTACGAGCAGTACTTC
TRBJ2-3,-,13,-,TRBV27,CASSNHPQYTQYF,TGTGCCAGCAGTAACCACCCCCAGTATACGCAGTATTTT
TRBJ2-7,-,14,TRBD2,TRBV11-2,CASRGLAGVNEQYF,TGTGCCAGCCGGGGGTTAGCGGGAGTGAACGAGCAGTACTTC
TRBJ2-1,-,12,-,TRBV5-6,CASSLTGAEQFF,TGTGCCAGCAGCTTGACAGGTGCTGAGCAGTTCTTC
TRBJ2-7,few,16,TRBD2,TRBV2,CASSSGLAGGSSEQYF,TGTGCCAGCAGTTCGGGACTAGCGGGAGGGAGTAGCGAGCAGTACTTC
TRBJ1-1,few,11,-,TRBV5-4,CATRGFTEAFF,TGTGCCACGCGGGGGTTCACTGAAGCTTTCTTT
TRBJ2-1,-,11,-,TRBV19,CASSIRDEQFF,TGTGCCAGTAGTATAAGGGATGAGCAGTTCTTC
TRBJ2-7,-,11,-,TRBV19,CASSIGGRQYF,TGTGCCAGTAGTATCGGCGGCAGGCAGTACTTC
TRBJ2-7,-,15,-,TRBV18,CASSPGTAGSYEQYF,TGTGCCAGCTCACCTGGGACCGCGGGCTCCTACGAGCAGTACTTC
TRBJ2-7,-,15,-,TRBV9,CASSVVQPSSYEQYF,TGTGCCAGCAGCGTAGTACAGCCGAGCTCCTACGAGCAGTACTTC
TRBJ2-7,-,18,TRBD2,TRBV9,CASSVAVGGLAGGTEQYF,TGTGCCAGCAGCGTAGCGGTGGGGGGACTAGCGGGTGGTACCGAGCAGTACTTC
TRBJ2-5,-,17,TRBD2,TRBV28,CASSPYIGTSGKETQYF,TGTGCCAGCAGCCCCTACATCGGGACTAGCGGGAAAGAGACCCAGTACTTC
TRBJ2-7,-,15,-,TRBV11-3,CASSLMTGPTYEQYF,TGTGCCAGCAGCTTAATGACGGGACCGACCTACGAGCAGTACTTC
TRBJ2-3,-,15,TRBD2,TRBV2,CASSVLAGETDTQYF,TGTGCCAGCAGTGTCCTAGCGGGAGAGACAGATACGCAGTATTTT
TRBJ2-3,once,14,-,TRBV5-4,CASSYLRDFTTQYF,TGTGCCAGCAGCTATCTCCGGGACTTTACCACGCAGTATTTT
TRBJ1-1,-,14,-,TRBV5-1,CASSLGRDNTEAFF,TGCGCCAGCAGCTTGGGCAGGGACAACACTGAAGCTTTCTTT
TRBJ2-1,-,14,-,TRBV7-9,CASSSASSYNEQFF,TGTGCCAGCTCTAGCGCCTCCTCCTACAATGAGCAGTTCTTC
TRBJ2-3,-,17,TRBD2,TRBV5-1,CASSSRLAGTVADTQYF,TGCGCCAGCAGCTCCAGACTAGCGGGGACCGTGGCAGATACGCAGTATTTT
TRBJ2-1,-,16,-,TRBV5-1,CASSLDRQPPYNEQFF,TGCGCCAGCAGCTTGGACAGACAGCCCCCCTACAATGAGCAGTTCTTC
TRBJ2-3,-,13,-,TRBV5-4,CASTLTGTDTQYF,TGTGCCAGCACCTTGACTGGCACAGATACGCAGTATTTT
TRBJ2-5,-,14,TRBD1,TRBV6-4,CAKAFGTGGETQYF,TGTGCCAAAGCTTTTGGGACAGGGGGAGAGACCCAGTACTTC
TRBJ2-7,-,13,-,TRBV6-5,CASSRDFKYEQYF,TGTGCCAGCAGCCGGGACTTCAAATACGAGCAGTACTTC
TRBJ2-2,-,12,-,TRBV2,CASRVAPGELFF,TGTGCCAGCAGGGTGGCCCCAGGGGAGCTGTTTTTT
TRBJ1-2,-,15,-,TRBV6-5,CASSYSNRGNYGYTF,TGTGCCAGCAGTTACTCCAATCGGGGAAACTATGGCTACACCTTC
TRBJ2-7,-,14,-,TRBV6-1,CASNLPGRTSEQYF,TGTGCCAGCAACTTACCGGGACGGACGTCCGAGCAGTACTTC
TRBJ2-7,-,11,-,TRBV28,CATGRTYEQYF,TGTGCGACGGGGCGAACCTACGAGCAGTACTTC
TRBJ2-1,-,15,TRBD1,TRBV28,CASSLRQGDYNEQFF,TGTGCCAGCAGTTTACGCCAGGGGGATTACAATGAGCAGTTCTTC
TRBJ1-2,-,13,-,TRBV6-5,CASSRGQNYGYTF,TGTGCCAGCAGCCGGGGACAAAACTATGGCTACACCTTC
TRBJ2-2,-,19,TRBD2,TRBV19,CASSIAGGLAVVGTGELFF,TGTGCCAGTAGTATAGCTGGGGGACTAGCGGTTGTGGGGACCGGGGAGCTGTTTTTT
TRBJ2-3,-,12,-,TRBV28,CASSFSPRTQYF,TGTGCCAGCAGTTTCTCACCTCGAACGCAGTATTTT
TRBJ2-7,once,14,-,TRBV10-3,CAISEDRGYEEQYF,TGTGCCATCAGTGAGGACCGAGGGTACGAAGAGCAGTACTTC
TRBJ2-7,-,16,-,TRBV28,CASSLAGRYSSYEQYF,TGTGCCAGCAGTTTGGCGGGGCGGTACAGCTCCTACGAGCAGTACTTC
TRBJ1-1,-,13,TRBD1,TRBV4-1,CASRGTGVGRAFF,TGCGCCAGCAGAGGGACAGGGGTGGGGAGGGCTTTCTTT
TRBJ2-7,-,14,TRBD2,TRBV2,CASIPREGFYEQYF,TGTGCCAGCATTCCGCGGGAGGGCTTCTACGAGCAGTACTTC
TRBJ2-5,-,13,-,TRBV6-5,CASRGTVQETQYF,TGTGCCAGCCGGGGGACAGTTCAAGAGACCCAGTACTTC
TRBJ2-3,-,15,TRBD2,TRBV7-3,CASSPDSGSTDTQYF,TGTGCCAGCAGCCCGGATAGCGGGAGCACAGATACGCAGTATTTT
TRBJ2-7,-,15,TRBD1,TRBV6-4,CASSPEGTAPYEQYF,TGTGCCAGCAGTCCAGAGGGGACAGCACCCTACGAGCAGTACTTC
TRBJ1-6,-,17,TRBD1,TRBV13,CASSLRQGMIGGSPLHF,TGTGCCAGCAGCCTCAGACAGGGGATGATTGGCGGTTCACCCCTCCACTTT
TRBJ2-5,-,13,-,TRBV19,CASSPRGRETQYF,TGTGCCAGTAGTCCCAGGGGTCGAGAGACCCAGTACTTC
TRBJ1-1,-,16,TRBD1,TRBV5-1,CASSLSTGDGGTEAFF,TGCGCCAGCAGCCTCTCGACAGGGGATGGGGGCACTGAAGCTTTCTTT
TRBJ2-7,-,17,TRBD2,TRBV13,CASSTRGGTSGSYEQYF,TGTGCCAGCAGCACTAGGGGCGGGACTAGCGGAAGCTACGAGCAGTACTTC
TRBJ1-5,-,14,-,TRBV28,CASSLGNSNQPQHF,TGTGCCAGCAGTTTGGGAAATAGCAATCAGCCCCAGCATTTT